This T cell receptor beta chain appears in the sequencing data of a study of OX40 agonist ivuxolimab in advanced cancers. Study background: An agonistic anti-OX40 (CD134) antibody, ivuxolimab, was used to treat the patients. General observations from the study: The authors also found low normalized T-cell clonal expansion in some nonresponders. With doses of 0.1 to 3.0 mg/kg, CD4+ and CD8+ blood T cells had undergone clonal expansion by week 6. The 0.1-3.0 mg/kg partial responders had among the lowest clonal expansion.

The CDR3 is 16 amino acids. V gave up 1 base and J gave up 10 bases, with 23 bases separating them. Germline CDR1 is MDHEN and CDR2 is SYDVKM. Worth noting for this clone: Its cognate antigen is unknown.

Only in-frame clones appear in the TCRdb table, and some are missing; sequencing was by immunoSEQ multiplex PCR. In the table there are more than 85,000 clones, less than 95% of which are singletons. The chain carries TRBV28 and TRBJ2-7, with TRBD2 as a possible D gene (6 bases). Source: CD4+ or CD8+ T cells sorted from blood, taken in a trial of the OX40 agonist ivuxolimab. The source of this sequence is an adult with an advanced solid tumor such as melanoma, head and neck, liver or kidney cancer. DNA of the CDR3: TGTGCCAGCAGTTTATCCGCGGGCCCCGTACTAGCTAGTCAGTACTTC. The encoded protein is CASSLSAGPVLASQYF.